This T cell receptor beta chain was recorded in a study of blood T cell repertoires in COVID-19. Measured with immunoSEQ multiplex PCR; TCRdb has only the in-frame clones, and not every one. The table records about 180,000 clones, 60% to 80% of them present only once. This clone appeared a few times. This clonotype was sampled from a man aged 55-75 years who had been exposed to COVID-19. The sample consisted of PBMCs or T cells enriched from blood (not recorded which).

This CDR3 reads CASSLQQGAYNEQFF. As DNA, the CDR3 is TGTGCCAGCAGCCTCCAACAGGGGGCCTACAATGAGCAGTTCTTC. The chain combines TRBV7-9 with TRBJ2-1; the match to TRBD1 covers 8 bases. From germline, CDR1 is SEHNR and CDR2 FQNEAQ (reference sequence). Trimming cost V 5 bases and J 2 bases; bases outside gene matches: 5. The CDR3 length is 15 residues.